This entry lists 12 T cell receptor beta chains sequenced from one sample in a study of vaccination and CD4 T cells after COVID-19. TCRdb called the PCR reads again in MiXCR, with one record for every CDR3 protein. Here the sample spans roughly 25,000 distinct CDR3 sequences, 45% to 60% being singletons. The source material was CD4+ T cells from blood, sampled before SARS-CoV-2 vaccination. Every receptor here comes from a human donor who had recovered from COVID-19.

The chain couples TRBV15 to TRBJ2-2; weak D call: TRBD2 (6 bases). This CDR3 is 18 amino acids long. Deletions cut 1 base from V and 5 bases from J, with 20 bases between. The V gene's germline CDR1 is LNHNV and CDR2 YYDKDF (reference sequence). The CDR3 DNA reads TGTGCCACCAGCAGAGGGAGGGACGGGCAGGGCGGGACCGGGGAGCTGTTTTTT. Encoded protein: CATSRGRDGQGGTGELFF.

The chain's CDR3 is CASSLQTSGRARNEQFF. The DNA for the CDR3 is TGTGCCAGCAGTTTACAAACTAGCGGGAGGGCCCGTAATGAGCAGTTCTTC. The chain joins TRBV28 to TRBJ2-1, with 13 bases identical to TRBD2. Germline CDR1 and CDR2: MDHEN and SYDVKM. The CDR3 covers 17 residues. V shed 2 bases, J shed 7 bases, and the junction held 8 bases outside the gene matches.

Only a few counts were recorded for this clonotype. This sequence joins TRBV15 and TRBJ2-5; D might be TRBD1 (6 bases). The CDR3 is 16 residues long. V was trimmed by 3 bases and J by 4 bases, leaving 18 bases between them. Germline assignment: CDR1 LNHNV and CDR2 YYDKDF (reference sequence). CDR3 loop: CATSRGSGTYAETQYF. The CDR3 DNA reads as TGTGCCACCAGCAGGGGCTCCGGGACATACGCAGAGACCCAGTACTTC.

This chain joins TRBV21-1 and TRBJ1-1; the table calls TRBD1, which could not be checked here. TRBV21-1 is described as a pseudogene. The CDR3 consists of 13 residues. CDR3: CARGGGSNTEAFF. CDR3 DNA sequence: TGTGCCAGGGGGGGGGGATCGAACACTGAAGCTTTCTTT.

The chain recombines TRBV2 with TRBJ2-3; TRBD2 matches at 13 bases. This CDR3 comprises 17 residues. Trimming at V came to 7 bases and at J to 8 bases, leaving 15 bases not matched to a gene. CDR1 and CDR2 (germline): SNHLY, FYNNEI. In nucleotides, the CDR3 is TGTGCCAGCACCAATCTTGGGACTAGCGGGAATTGGGGTACGCAGTATTTT. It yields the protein CASTNLGTSGNWGTQYF.

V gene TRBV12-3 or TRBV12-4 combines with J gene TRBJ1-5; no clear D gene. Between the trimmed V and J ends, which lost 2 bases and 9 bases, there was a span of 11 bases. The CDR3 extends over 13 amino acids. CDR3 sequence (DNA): TGTGCCAGCAGTTTACCGCCCGGTAGGCCCCAGCATTTT. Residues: CASSLPPGRPQHF.

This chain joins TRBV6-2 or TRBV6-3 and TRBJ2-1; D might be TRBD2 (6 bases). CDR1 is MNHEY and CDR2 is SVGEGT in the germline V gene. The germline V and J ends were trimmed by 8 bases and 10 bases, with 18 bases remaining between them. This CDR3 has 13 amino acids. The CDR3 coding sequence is TGTGCCAGCCTGGAGGGATTCGCAGGGGAGCAGTTCTTC. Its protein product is CASLEGFAGEQFF.

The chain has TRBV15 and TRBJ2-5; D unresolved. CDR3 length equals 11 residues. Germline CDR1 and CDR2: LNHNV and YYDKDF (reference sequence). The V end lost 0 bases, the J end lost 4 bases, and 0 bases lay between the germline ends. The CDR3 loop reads CATSREETQYF. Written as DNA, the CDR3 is TGTGCCACCAGCAGAGAAGAGACCCAGTACTTC.

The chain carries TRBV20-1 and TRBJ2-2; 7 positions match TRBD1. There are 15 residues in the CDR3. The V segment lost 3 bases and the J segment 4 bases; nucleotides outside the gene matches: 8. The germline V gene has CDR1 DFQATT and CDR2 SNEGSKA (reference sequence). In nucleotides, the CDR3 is TGCAGTGCTAGTGGACAGGCCCGTGGCACCGGGGAGCTGTTTTTT. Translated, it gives CSASGQARGTGELFF.

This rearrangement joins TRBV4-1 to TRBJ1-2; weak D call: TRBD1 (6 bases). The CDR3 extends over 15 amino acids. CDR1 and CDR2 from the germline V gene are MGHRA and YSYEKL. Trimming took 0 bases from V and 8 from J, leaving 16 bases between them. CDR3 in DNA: TGCGCCAGCAGCCAAGAAGGGATTGGGGGGCCGGGCTACACCTTC. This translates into CASSQEGIGGPGYTF.

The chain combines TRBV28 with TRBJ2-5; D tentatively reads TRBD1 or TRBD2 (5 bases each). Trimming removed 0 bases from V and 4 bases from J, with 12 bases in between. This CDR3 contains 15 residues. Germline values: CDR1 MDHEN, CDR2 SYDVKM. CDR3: CASSLWGVRVETQYF. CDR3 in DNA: TGTGCCAGCAGTTTATGGGGGGTAAGGGTAGAGACCCAGTACTTC.

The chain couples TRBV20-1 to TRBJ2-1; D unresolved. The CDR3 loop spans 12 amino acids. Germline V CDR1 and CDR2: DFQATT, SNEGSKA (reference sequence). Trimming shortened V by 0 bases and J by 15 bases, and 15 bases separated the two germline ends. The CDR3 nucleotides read TGCAGTGCTAGAGATCCCGCTAGTTTGTGGTTCTTC. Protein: CSARDPASLWFF.